The 3 T cell receptor beta chains in this list originate from one sample, sequenced in a study of metastatic and nonmetastatic thyroid tumors. No patient had received any treatment before thyroid surgery. TCRdb re-called the PCR reads with MiXCR. The table has around 13,000 clones, about 12% seen once. Sequencing input: blood. These receptors all come from a female donor with papillary thyroid cancer or a benign thyroid nodule (not recorded which). Some clones in this sample may be carry-over from other donors' samples.

This clone was seen at least ten times. The V gene is TRBV4-2, the J gene TRBJ2-4; 10 nucleotides agree with TRBD2. V was clipped by 3 bases and J by 5 bases; unmatched bases: 10. This CDR3 has 17 amino acids. CDR1 and CDR2 (germline): LGHNA, YNFKEQ. CDR3 in amino acids: CASSQAGAGGSQNIQYF. DNA of the CDR3: TGTGCCAGCAGCCAGGCCGGAGCGGGAGGGTCTCAAAACATTCAGTACTTC.

This sequence joins TRBV20-1 and TRBJ2-7, with D perhaps TRBD1 (6 bases). The germline V and J ends were trimmed by 5 bases and 3 bases, with 11 bases remaining between them. CDR3 length: 12 residues. Germline CDR1 reads DFQATT; CDR2 reads SNEGSKA (reference sequence). The DNA for the CDR3 is TGCAGTGCTTCAGGGGTAGGCTACGAGCAGTACTTC. Residues: CSASGVGYEQYF.

Many counts were recorded for this clone. The chain's CDR3 is CAWGPSLGTLTGELFF. Written as DNA, the CDR3 is TGTGCCTGGGGACCTTCCCTCGGGACACTTACCGGGGAGCTGTTTTTT. The chain joins TRBV30 to TRBJ2-2, with D perhaps matching TRBD1 (6 bases). The CDR3 has 16 residues. From germline, CDR1 is GTSNPN and CDR2 SVGIG (reference sequence). With 5 bases removed from V and 5 bases from J, the gap between germline ends came to 21 bases.